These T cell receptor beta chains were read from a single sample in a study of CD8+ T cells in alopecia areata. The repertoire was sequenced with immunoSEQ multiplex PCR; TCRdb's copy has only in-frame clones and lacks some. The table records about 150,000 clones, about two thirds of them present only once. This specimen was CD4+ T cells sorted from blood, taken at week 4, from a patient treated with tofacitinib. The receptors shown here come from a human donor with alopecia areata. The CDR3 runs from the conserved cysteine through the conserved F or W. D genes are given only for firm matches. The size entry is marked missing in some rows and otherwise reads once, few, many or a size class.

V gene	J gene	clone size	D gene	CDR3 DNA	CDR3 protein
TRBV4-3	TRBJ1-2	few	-	TGCGCCAGCAGCCTTCCAACCGGGGACTATGGCTACACCTTC	CASSLPTGDYGYTF
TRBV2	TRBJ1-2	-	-	TGTGCCAGCAGTGGTGGAACTAACTATGGCTACACCTTC	CASSGGTNYGYTF
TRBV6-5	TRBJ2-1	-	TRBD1	TGTGCCAGCAGTTCAACCGGGACAGTAATCTACAATGAGCAGTTCTTC	CASSSTGTVIYNEQFF
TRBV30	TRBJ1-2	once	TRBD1	TGTGCCTGGAGTGTTATACAGGGGAACTATGGCTACACCTTC	CAWSVIQGNYGYTF
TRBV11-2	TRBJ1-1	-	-	TGTGCCAGCAGCTTAGATCTGGGCACTGAAGCTTTCTTT	CASSLDLGTEAFF
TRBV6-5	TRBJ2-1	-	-	TGTGCCAGCAGAACATACCCAGGACCCAACAATGAGCAGTTCTTC	CASRTYPGPNNEQFF
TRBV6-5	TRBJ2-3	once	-	TGTGCCAGCAGTGAACGGTTTTCCACAGATACGCAGTATTTT	CASSERFSTDTQYF
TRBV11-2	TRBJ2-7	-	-	TGTGCCAGCAGACCCGCTGCCTACGAGCAGTACTTC	CASRPAAYEQYF
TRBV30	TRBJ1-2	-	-	TGTGCCTGGATGTGGGACGACAACTATGGCTACACCTTC	CAWMWDDNYGYTF
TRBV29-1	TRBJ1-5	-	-	TGCAGCGCCGTGGGGGGAAGCAATCAGCCCCAGCATTTT	CSAVGGSNQPQHF
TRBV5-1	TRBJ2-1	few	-	TGCGCCAGCAGGTCCGGGACTCCTCGGAATGAGCAGTTCTTC	CASRSGTPRNEQFF
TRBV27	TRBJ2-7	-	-	TGTGCCAGCAGTTTATTCCCCCGGGACTCCGAGCAGTACTTC	CASSLFPRDSEQYF
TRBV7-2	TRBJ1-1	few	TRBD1	TGTGCCAGCAGCTTAAGGCCAGGGGGCACTGAAGCTTTCTTT	CASSLRPGGTEAFF
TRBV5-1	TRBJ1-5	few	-	TGCGCCAGCAGCTTGGAGGGTACCAGCAATCAGCCCCAGCATTTT	CASSLEGTSNQPQHF
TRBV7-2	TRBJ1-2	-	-	TGTGCCAGCAGCCGGCCAGGAAACTATGGCTACACCTTC	CASSRPGNYGYTF
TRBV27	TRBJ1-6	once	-	TGTGCCAGCATGGGGAGGGGTGTGAATTCACCCCTCCACTTT	CASMGRGVNSPLHF
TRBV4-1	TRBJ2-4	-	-	TGCGCCAGCAGCACCCGACTCTTAGCCAAAAACATTCAGTACTTC	CASSTRLLAKNIQYF
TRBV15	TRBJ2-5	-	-	TGTGCCACCAGCTCCGTTCCCGAGACCCAGTACTTC	CATSSVPETQYF
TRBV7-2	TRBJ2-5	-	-	TGTGCCAGCAGCTTAAGCCAGCAAGAGACCCAGTACTTC	CASSLSQQETQYF
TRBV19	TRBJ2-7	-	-	TGTGCCAGTAGTGGAAGACTAGTAAGGGAGCAGTACTTC	CASSGRLVREQYF
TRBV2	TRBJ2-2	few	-	TGTGCCAGCAGTGTTGACGGGGAGCTGTTTTTT	CASSVDGELFF
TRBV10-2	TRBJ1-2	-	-	TGCGCCAGCAGTGAGCAGTCCTATGGCTACACCTTC	CASSEQSYGYTF
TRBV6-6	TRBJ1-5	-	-	TGTGCCAGCAGTTACTCGGGGGGAGGGAATCAGCCCCAGCATTTT	CASSYSGGGNQPQHF
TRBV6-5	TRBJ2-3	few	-	TGTGCCAGCATAGGGGCGGCGAGCACAGATACGCAGTATTTT	CASIGAASTDTQYF
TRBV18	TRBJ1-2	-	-	TGTGCCAGCTCACCAAGGGGGACATATGGCTACACCTTC	CASSPRGTYGYTF
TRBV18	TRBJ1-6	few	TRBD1	TGTGCCAGCTCACCCCGGGACAGGGAACGATCACCCCTCCACTTT	CASSPRDRERSPLHF
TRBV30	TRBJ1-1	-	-	TGTGCCTGGGCTCGTGGAGGGCTGAACACTGAAGCTTTCTTT	CAWARGGLNTEAFF
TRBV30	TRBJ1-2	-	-	TGTGCCTGGAGTGAGGGCAGGGGTGGCTACACCTTC	CAWSEGRGGYTF
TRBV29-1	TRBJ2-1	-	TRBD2	TGCAGCGTTGAAAGACTAGCGGAGCAGTTCTTC	CSVERLAEQFF